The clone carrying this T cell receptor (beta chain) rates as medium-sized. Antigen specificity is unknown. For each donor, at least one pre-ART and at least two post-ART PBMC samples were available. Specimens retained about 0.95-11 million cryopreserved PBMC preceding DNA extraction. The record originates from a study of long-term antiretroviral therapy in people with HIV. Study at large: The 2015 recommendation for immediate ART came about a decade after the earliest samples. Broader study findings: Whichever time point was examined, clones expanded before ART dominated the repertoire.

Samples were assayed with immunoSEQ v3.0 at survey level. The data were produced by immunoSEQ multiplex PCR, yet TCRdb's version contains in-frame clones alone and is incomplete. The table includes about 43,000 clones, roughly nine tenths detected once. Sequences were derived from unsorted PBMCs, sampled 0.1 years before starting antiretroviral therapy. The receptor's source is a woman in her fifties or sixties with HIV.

This CDR3 reads CSVDTDGTLTYGYTF. The CDR3 region has the DNA TGCAGCGTTGACACCGACGGGACGCTGACTTATGGCTACACCTTC. The chain couples TRBV29-1 to TRBJ1-2, with a possible D match to TRBD1 (5 bases). The CDR3 has 15 residues. Trimming shortened V by 3 bases and J by 5 bases, and 19 bases separated the two germline ends. CDR1 SQVTM and CDR2 ANQGSEA come from the germline V gene.